This T cell receptor (beta chain) was identified during a study of CD8 T cells in Susac syndrome. CDR1 SGHAT and CDR2 FQDESV come from the germline V gene (reference sequence). V was pared by 0 bases and J by 2 bases, with 11 bases between. The CDR3 has 15 amino acids. RNA totalling about 0.45 to 1 ug underwent reverse transcription with random hexamers. TCRdb reprocessed the immunoSEQ multiplex PCR reads via MiXCR and lists one record per CDR3 protein. The sample has about 300,000 distinct CDR3 sequences, about 90% seen once. The chain joins TRBV11-1 to TRBJ2-7; D might be TRBD1 or TRBD2, each matching 5 bases. The TCR was taken from a human donor with multiple sclerosis. Input material: CD4+ T cells from PBMCs. CDR3 region: CASSLAGEYPYEQYF. The CDR3 region has the DNA TGTGCCAGCAGCTTAGCGGGGGAGTACCCCTACGAGCAGTACTTC. The whole variable domain, filled in from reference TRBV11-1 and TRBJ2-7, reads EAEVAQSPRYKITEKSQAVAFWCDPISGHATLYWYRQILGQGPELLVQFQDESVVDDSQLPKDRFSAERLKGVDSTLKIQPAELGDSAMYLCASSLAGEYPYEQYFGPGTRLTVT.